The T cell receptor beta chain described here comes from a study of shared clonotypes between healthy human individuals. General study points: Blood was the only sampled material, and tissue repertoires likely differ. Sequencing of the sorted subsets was shown by rarefaction to be incomplete despite large depth. Generation probabilities were higher for clonotypes shared across all four sorted-subset donors than for unshared ones.

Trimming cost V 3 bases and J 0 bases, with 4 bases left between them. Germline V gene lookup returns CDR1 SGDLS and CDR2 YYNGEE. This CDR3 has 14 residues. TCRdb's table, derived via immunoSEQ multiplex PCR, lists solely in-frame clones and lacks some. Seen here are about 1.1 million clones, approximately 80% observed once, and the top ten hold 0.89%. Concerning this clone itself: Its matching antigen is unknown.

The source of this sequence is a man younger than 30 in good health. Some clones in this sample may be carry-over from other donors' samples. The V gene is TRBV9, the J gene TRBJ2-6; D not certain. The sample taken for sequencing was memory CD4+ T cells from PBMCs. As for subset: CD45RA-negative fraction. CDR3 coding DNA: TGTGCCAGCAGCGCCCACTCTGGGGCCAACGTCCTGACTTTC. Translating it yields CASSAHSGANVLTF.